The 21 T cell receptor beta chains reported below all come from one sample, sequenced in a study of blood T cell repertoires in COVID-19. Method: immunoSEQ multiplex PCR; TCRdb's copy keeps in-frame clones and lacks some. The sample includes 80,000 to 100,000 clones, 65% to 85% of them seen just once. The sequencing sample was made of peripheral blood. The receptors were sampled from a man aged 60 to 69 with acute or convalescent COVID-19.

CDR3 sequence: CASSETLTTVYNEQFF. The CDR3 coding sequence is TGTGCCAGCAGTGAAACCCTCACGACAGTCTACAATGAGCAGTTCTTC. The rearrangement links TRBV2 to TRBJ2-1; D possibly corresponds to TRBD1 (5 bases). Germline V gene lookup returns CDR1 SNHLY and CDR2 FYNNEI. CDR3 size: 16 residues. The V end lost 2 bases, the J end lost 3 bases, and 14 bases lay between the germline ends.

This clone was counted only a few times. This rearrangement joins TRBV6-2 or TRBV6-3 to TRBJ1-5, with TRBD1 identical over 11 bases. The germline gives CDR1 MNHEY, CDR2 SVGEGT. The junction had 8 bases not matched to a gene; V was cut back by 2 bases and J by 5 bases. This CDR3 region has 17 residues. CDR3: CASSYTTGQGVDQPQHF. CDR3 coding DNA: TGTGCCAGCAGTTACACCACGGGACAGGGGGTTGATCAGCCCCAGCATTTT.

Only a few counts were recorded for this clone. The rearrangement uses TRBV12-1 and TRBJ2-1; TRBD2, the D gene given by the table, was not confirmed from the DNA. TRBV12-1 is noted as a pseudogene. The CDR3 spans 19 residues. The CDR3 is CASSFGAPLAESSYNEQFF. The CDR3 DNA follows: TGTGCCAGCAGCTTTGGGGCCCCCCTAGCGGAGAGCTCCTACAATGAGCAGTTCTTC.

The gene calls are TRBV29-1 and TRBJ1-1, with 7 bases identical to TRBD1. CDR3 length: 12 residues. Germline assignment: CDR1 SQVTM and CDR2 ANQGSEA. Trimming cost V 5 bases and J 4 bases; bases outside gene matches: 4. The CDR3 region is CSVWGQLTEAFF. The CDR3 nucleotides are TGCAGCGTTTGGGGACAGCTCACTGAAGCTTTCTTT. Full variable domain (outside the CDR3, taken from reference TRBV29-1 and TRBJ1-1): SAVISQKPSRDICQRGTSLTIQCQVDSQVTMMFWYRQQPGQSLTLIATANQGSEATYESGFVIDKFPISRPNLTFSTLTVSNMSPEDSSIYLCSVWGQLTEAFFGQGTRLTVV.

The chain couples TRBV6-5 to TRBJ1-1; no clear D gene. Germline CDR1 MNHEY, CDR2 SVGAGI. The CDR3 is 14 amino acids. V gave up 5 bases and J gave up 0 bases, with 10 bases separating them. This CDR3 reads CASSTLGVNTEAFF. In nucleotides, the CDR3 is TGTGCCAGCAGTACCCTAGGAGTGAACACTGAAGCTTTCTTT.

This clone has a single count. CDR3 in amino acids: CASSSYPGLNTGELFF. The CDR3 region has the DNA TGTGCCAGCAGCTCCTATCCGGGACTTAACACCGGGGAGCTGTTTTTT. J is TRBJ2-2 and V is TRBV7-3; maybe TRBD2 (6 bases). Germline CDR1 is SGHTA and CDR2 is FQGTGA. The V end lost 4 bases, the J end lost 2 bases, and 14 bases lay between the germline ends. The CDR3 sequence is 16 residues long. The entire variable domain, with the rest obtained from reference TRBV7-3 and TRBJ2-2, is as follows: GAGVSQTPSNKVTEKGKYVELRCDPISGHTALYWYRQSLGQGPEFLIYFQGTGAADDSGLPNDRFFAVRPEGSVSTLKIQRTERGDSAVYLCASSSYPGLNTGELFFGEGSRLTVL.

J is TRBJ2-2 and V is TRBV18; 7 nucleotides match TRBD2. CDR3 length equals 18 residues. Germline-derived CDR1 and CDR2 are KGHSH and LQKENI. J gave up 5 bases and V 6 bases, and 18 bases lay outside the gene matches. DNA for the CDR3: TGTGCCAGCTCGCACCCTGGAGGGAGGGGCGGCTCTACCGGGGAGCTGTTTTTT. This sequence encodes CASSHPGGRGGSTGELFF.

V usage is TRBV14 and J usage is TRBJ2-1; 8 nucleotides align to TRBD1. This CDR3 has 15 amino acids. V lost 3 bases, J lost 6 bases, and 7 bases stayed unmatched. Looked up from germline, CDR1 is SGHDN and CDR2 is FVKESK. The CDR3 sequence is CASSQRYGQGNEQFF. For the CDR3, the DNA is TGTGCCAGCAGCCAGAGATACGGACAGGGCAATGAGCAGTTCTTC.

This clone has just a few counts. V gene TRBV19 combines with J gene TRBJ1-4; D is perhaps TRBD1 (6 bases). Trimming removed 2 bases from V and 1 base from J, with 8 bases in between. CDR1 is LNHDA and CDR2 is SQIVND in the germline V gene (reference sequence). The CDR3 covers 15 residues. The CDR3 spells CASSIQGLTNEKLFF. The DNA for the CDR3 is TGTGCCAGTAGTATACAGGGGTTAACTAATGAAAAACTGTTTTTT.

The rearrangement uses TRBV19 and TRBJ1-5; 7 nucleotides match TRBD1. Germline V gene lookup returns CDR1 LNHDA and CDR2 SQIVND (reference sequence). V lost 7 bases and J lost 0; bases outside the gene matches: 6. The CDR3 has 15 residues. The CDR3 here is CASTYRGSSNQPQHF. DNA for the CDR3: TGTGCCAGTACCTACAGGGGATCTAGCAATCAGCCCCAGCATTTT.

The chain joins TRBV10-1 to TRBJ2-2, with 12 bases matching TRBD2. This CDR3 is 16 amino acids long. The trim removed 5 bases at V and 7 bases at J, leaving 8 bases unmatched. CDR1 is WNHNN, CDR2 SYGVQD, per germline (reference sequence). The CDR3 DNA is TGCGCCAGCAGTAAGAGGACTAGCGGGGCTATCGGGGAGCTGTTTTTT. This sequence encodes CASSKRTSGAIGELFF.

A remark on this clone: The same CDR3 arises from other DNA sequences in this sample as well. J is TRBJ2-7 and V is TRBV7-2, with D unresolved. CDR3 size: 13 residues. Per the germline V gene, CDR1 is SGHTA and CDR2 is FQGNSA. V was cut by 1 base and J by 3 bases, with 7 bases left in between. CDR3 protein: CASSLGRSYEQYF. For the CDR3, the DNA is TGTGCCAGCAGCTTAGGGCGGAGCTACGAGCAGTACTTC.

The chain employs TRBV6-5 and TRBJ1-1, with TRBD1 identical over 7 bases. The CDR3 is 13 amino acids. J gave up 8 bases and V 6 bases, and 9 bases lay outside the gene matches. CDR1 is MNHEY and CDR2 is SVGAGI in the germline V gene. The CDR3: CASRPRTGAEAFF. In DNA form, the CDR3 reads TGTGCCAGCAGACCTAGGACAGGCGCCGAAGCTTTCTTT.

J is TRBJ2-3 and V is TRBV11-2, with 8 positions matching TRBD2. The CDR3 totals 12 residues. V lost 5 bases and J lost 15; bases outside the gene matches: 10. CDR1 is SGHAT and CDR2 is FQNNGV in the germline V gene. CDR3: CASSLGLAVAYF. The CDR3 bases are TGTGCCAGCAGCCTTGGACTAGCTGTGGCTTATTTT.

The rearrangement links TRBV9 to TRBJ2-3, with a weak D call TRBD2 (6 bases). V was shortened by 5 bases and J by 3 bases, with 19 bases between the two germline ends. The CDR3 sequence is 16 residues long. CDR1 SGDLS and CDR2 YYNGEE come from the germline V gene. CDR3 in amino acids: CASSGTPGRVTDTQYF. CDR3 DNA sequence: TGTGCCAGCAGTGGGACTCCTGGGCGGGTAACAGATACGCAGTATTTT.

The chain is built from TRBV6-5 and TRBJ2-7, with D possibly matching TRBD2 (6 bases). Looked up from germline, CDR1 is MNHEY and CDR2 is SVGAGI. V was clipped by 4 bases and J by 2 bases, with 15 bases between them. This CDR3 contains 15 residues. The CDR3: CASSSMTSNPYEQYF. DNA of the CDR3: TGTGCCAGCAGTTCTATGACTAGTAACCCCTACGAGCAGTACTTC.

This chain connects TRBV6-4 to TRBJ2-3; 11 positions agree with TRBD2. The CDR3 totals 15 residues. The germline CDR1 and CDR2 sequences are MRHNA and SNTAGT. V gave up 6 bases and J gave up 6 bases; unmatched junction bases: 8. For the CDR3, the DNA is TGTGCCAGCAGCGCCGGGACTAGCGGTGAGGATACGCAGTATTTT. Its protein is CASSAGTSGEDTQYF.

The CDR3 sequence is CASTTPQGIATNEKLFF. The DNA for the CDR3 is TGTGCCAGCACCACTCCGCAGGGTATAGCAACTAATGAAAAACTGTTTTTT. This chain uses TRBV28 with TRBJ1-4; TRBD1 might be the D (5 bases). CDR3 size: 17 residues. The germline V and J ends were trimmed by 7 bases and 0 bases, with 18 bases remaining between them. In germline, CDR1 is MDHEN, CDR2 SYDVKM.

This chain links TRBV7-3 with TRBJ2-3, with TRBD2 matching 9 bases. With 6 bases clipped from V and 6 bases from J, the junction kept 10 bases outside the gene matches. In germline, CDR1 is SGHTA, CDR2 FQGTGA. The CDR3 is made up of 15 amino acids. This CDR3 is CASSKTSGPADTQYF. The CDR3 bases are TGTGCCAGCAGTAAAACTAGCGGGCCCGCGGATACGCAGTATTTT.

The CDR3 sequence: CASRLGQGSGQPQHF. The CDR3 DNA sequence: TGTGCCAGCAGGCTTGGACAGGGATCGGGACAGCCCCAGCATTTT. This chain uses TRBV27 with TRBJ1-5; 8 nucleotides align to TRBD1. V trimming: 6 bases; J trimming: 7 bases; junction bases outside the gene matches: 11. Germline lookup yields CDR1 MNHEY and CDR2 SMNVEV (reference sequence). This CDR3 region has 15 residues.

V gene TRBV30 combines with J gene TRBJ2-5, with 9 bases fitting TRBD2. The CDR3 is 14 residues long. J was trimmed by 5 bases and V by 1 base; bases with no gene match: 5. Germline V gene sequence: CDR1 GTSNPN, CDR2 SVGIG (reference sequence). The CDR3 is CAWSGGGARETQYF. Here the CDR3 DNA reads TGTGCCTGGAGTGGCGGGGGGGCTCGGGAGACCCAGTACTTC.